The clone carrying this T cell receptor beta chain has a handful of counts. Its antigen is currently unknown. Unfractionated PBMC were spiked with known numbers of KT2 clone cells. The data belong to a study of quantifying T cell responses using KT2 cells. Study-wide background: TCR alpha and beta constant-region primers primed reverse transcription of RNA. Study results and limitations: Detection of KT2 sequences held at the lowest tested level, about one cell per 100,000 PBMC.

The CDR3 runs 15 residues. The germline CDR1 and CDR2 sequences are SGHRS and YFSETQ. The V gene lost 4 bases and the J gene lost 5 bases, with 18 bases spanning the gap. The cDNA 3' end received a ligated oligonucleotide with a UMI. An equimolar mix of RC1.1 and RC1.2 primed the beta chain across TRBC1 and TRBC2. TCRdb re-called the UMI-ligation and nested PCR reads with MiXCR, one entry per CDR3 protein. The sample has just under 50,000 distinct CDR3 sequences; around a tenth are singletons. This receptor was obtained from a human donor. The J gene is TRBJ1-1, the V gene TRBV5-1, with D uncertain. Specimen: PBMCs spiked with cells of the T cell clone KT2. CDR3 DNA sequence: TGCGCCAGCAGCCCCACGACATTTGGGGTGACTGAAGCTTTCTTT. This encodes CASSPTTFGVTEAFF.